This TCR beta chain stems from a study of blood T cell repertoires in COVID-19. Produced via immunoSEQ multiplex PCR; TCRdb's table is partial and in-frame only. The sample carries some 150,000 clones, around four fifths recorded once. Trimming removed 7 bases from V and 2 bases from J; junction bases left unmatched: 8. The CDR3 spans 14 residues. The V gene's germline CDR1 is SGHRS and CDR2 YFSETQ. The source of this sequence is a human donor in a cohort sampled during active COVID-19. What was sequenced was peripheral blood. The chain uses TRBV5-1 and TRBJ1-2; 7 bases map to TRBD1. In DNA, the CDR3 is TGCGCCAGCTCTCCCGGACAGGCGAACTATGGCTACACCTTC. Its protein is CASSPGQANYGYTF.